This T cell receptor (beta chain) stems from a study of response to subunit inactivated influenza vaccine. CDR1 is MGHRA, CDR2 YSYEKL, per germline. V was trimmed by 1 base and J by 5 bases, leaving 14 bases between them. CDR3 length: 15 residues. This clonotype was picked up a small number of times. TCRdb ran MiXCR on the RT-PCR reads and lists one entry per CDR3 protein. The sample has a few hundred thousand distinct CDR3 sequences, about 20% seen once; the top ten hold under 13%. The chain couples TRBV4-1 to TRBJ1-2; TRBD1 might be the D (6 bases). The sequence was obtained from a man aged 50 to 75 who received an inactivated influenza vaccine. The material sequenced was PBMCs from blood, taken about 20 months after vaccination. CDR3 loop: CASSQVGGIVYGYTF. The CDR3 DNA reads as TGCGCCAGCAGCCAAGTAGGGGGAATAGTTTATGGCTACACCTTC.